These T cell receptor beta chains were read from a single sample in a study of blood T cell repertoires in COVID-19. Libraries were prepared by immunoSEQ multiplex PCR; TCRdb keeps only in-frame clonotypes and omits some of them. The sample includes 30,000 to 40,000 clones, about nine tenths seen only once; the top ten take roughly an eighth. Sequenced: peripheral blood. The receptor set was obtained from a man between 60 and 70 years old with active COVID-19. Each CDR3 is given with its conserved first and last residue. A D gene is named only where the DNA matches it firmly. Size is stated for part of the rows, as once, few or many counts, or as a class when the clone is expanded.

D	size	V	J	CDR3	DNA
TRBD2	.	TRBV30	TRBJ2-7	CAWRATSGLSYEQYF	TGTGCCTGGAGAGCAACTAGCGGACTCTCCTACGAGCAGTACTTC
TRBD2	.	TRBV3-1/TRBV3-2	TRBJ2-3	CASSQTSGVGDTQYF	TGTGCCAGCAGCCAGACTAGCGGGGTTGGAGATACGCAGTATTTT
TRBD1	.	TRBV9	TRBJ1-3	CASSLRPTGSGNTIYF	TGTGCCAGCAGCCTCCGCCCGACAGGGTCTGGAAACACCATATATTTT
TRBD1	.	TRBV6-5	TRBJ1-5	CASREGQGAYEPQHF	TGTGCCAGCAGGGAGGGACAGGGGGCTTATGAGCCCCAGCATTTT
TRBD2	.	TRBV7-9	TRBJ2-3	CASLRGGHRDTQYF	TGTGCCAGCCTACGGGGGGGGCATAGAGATACGCAGTATTTT
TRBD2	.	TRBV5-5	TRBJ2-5	CASRPLAGGIETQYF	TGTGCCAGCAGACCGCTAGCGGGGGGTATAGAGACCCAGTACTTC
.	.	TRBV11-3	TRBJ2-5	CASSFAAGETQYF	TGTGCCAGCAGCTTCGCGGCGGGAGAGACCCAGTACTTC
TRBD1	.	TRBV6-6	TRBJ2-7	CASSRGQGRSYEQYF	TGTGCCAGCAGCCGGGGACAGGGCCGCTCCTACGAGCAGTACTTC
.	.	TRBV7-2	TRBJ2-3	CASSPYGDTQYF	TGTGCCAGCAGCCCCTACGGAGATACGCAGTATTTT
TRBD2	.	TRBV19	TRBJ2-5	CASSMNGEGETQYF	TGTGCCAGTAGTATGAACGGGGAGGGGGAGACCCAGTACTTC
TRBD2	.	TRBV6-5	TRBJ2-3	CASSYSAGLALDTQYF	TGTGCCAGCAGTTACTCTGCAGGACTAGCTTTAGATACGCAGTATTTT
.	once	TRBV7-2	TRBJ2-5	CASSLPIKETQYF	TGTGCCAGCAGCTTACCTATTAAAGAGACCCAGTACTTC
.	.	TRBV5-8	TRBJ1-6	CASSLDGEGRTLHF	TGTGCCAGCAGCTTGGACGGGGAAGGACGGACCCTCCACTTT
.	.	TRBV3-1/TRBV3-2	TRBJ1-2	CASSLTSGFGYTF	TGTGCCAGCAGCCTGACCTCAGGGTTTGGCTACACCTTC
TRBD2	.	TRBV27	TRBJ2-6	CASSPTSPPGANVLTF	TGTGCCAGCAGCCCGACTAGCCCGCCTGGGGCCAACGTCCTGACTTTC
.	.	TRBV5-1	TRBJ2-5	CASSLGTLQETQYF	TGCGCCAGCAGCCTCGGGACACTCCAAGAGACCCAGTACTTC
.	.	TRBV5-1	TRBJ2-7	CASSFDSYEQYF	TGCGCCAGCAGCTTTGACAGCTACGAGCAGTACTTC
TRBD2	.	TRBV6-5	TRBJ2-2	CASSRLALYTGELFF	TGTGCCAGCAGTCGACTAGCTCTGTACACCGGGGAGCTGTTTTTT
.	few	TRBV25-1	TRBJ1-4	CASSELGLNEKLFF	TGTGCCAGCAGTGAGCTAGGCTTAAATGAAAAACTGTTTTTT
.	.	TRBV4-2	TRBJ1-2	CASSLQTSLNYGYTF	TGTGCCAGCAGCCTTCAGACATCGTTAAACTATGGCTACACCTTC
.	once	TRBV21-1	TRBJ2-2	CASSKNGAGGKNTGELFF	TGTGCCAGCAGCAAGAATGGGGCAGGGGGCAAAAACACCGGGGAGCTGTTTTTT
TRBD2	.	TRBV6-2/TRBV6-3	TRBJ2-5	CASSYGSSGGAQYF	TGTGCCAGCAGTTACGGGTCTAGCGGGGGGGCCCAGTACTTC
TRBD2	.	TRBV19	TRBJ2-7	CASSPQAGGRYEQYF	TGTGCCAGTAGTCCACAAGCGGGGGGAAGATACGAGCAGTACTTC
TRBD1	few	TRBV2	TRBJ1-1	CASSERAGGVGDTEAFF	TGTGCCAGCAGTGAGAGGGCAGGGGGCGTTGGTGACACTGAAGCTTTCTTT
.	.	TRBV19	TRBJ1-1	CASSMRGGTEAFF	TGTGCCAGTAGTATGCGAGGGGGAACTGAAGCTTTCTTT
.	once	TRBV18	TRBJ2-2	CASSSTSGTNTGELFF	TGTGCCAGCTCATCGACTTCCGGGACAAACACCGGGGAGCTGTTTTTT
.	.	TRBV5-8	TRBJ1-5	CASSLSGGRNQPQHF	TGTGCCAGCAGCTTGAGCGGGGGGCGGAATCAGCCCCAGCATTTT
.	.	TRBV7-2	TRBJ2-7	CASSSPSSSANYEQYF	TGTGCCAGCAGCTCCCCCTCTTCTAGCGCGAACTACGAGCAGTACTTC
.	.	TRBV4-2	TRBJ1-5	CASSQEAVDQPQHF	TGTGCCAGCAGCCAAGAGGCGGTCGATCAGCCCCAGCATTTT
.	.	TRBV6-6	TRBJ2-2	CASKEQGSNTGELFF	TGTGCCAGCAAGGAACAGGGCTCGAACACCGGGGAGCTGTTTTTT
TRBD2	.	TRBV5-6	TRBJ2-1	CASSLTQLAGTYNEQFF	TGTGCCAGCAGCTTGACGCAACTAGCGGGGACTTACAATGAGCAGTTCTTC
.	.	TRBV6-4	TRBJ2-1	CASRDSGYNEQFF	TGTGCCAGCAGGGATAGCGGTTACAATGAGCAGTTCTTC
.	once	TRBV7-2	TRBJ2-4	CASSPYPTGAKNIQYF	TGTGCCAGCAGCCCATACCCGACAGGAGCCAAAAACATTCAGTACTTC
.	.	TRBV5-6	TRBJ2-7	CASSLTGTPYEQYF	TGTGCCAGCAGCTTGACAGGGACCCCCTACGAGCAGTACTTC
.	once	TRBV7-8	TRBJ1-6	CASSPATGNLYNSPLHF	TGTGCCAGCAGCCCAGCAACAGGGAACCTTTATAATTCACCCCTCCACTTT
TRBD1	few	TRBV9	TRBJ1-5	CASSYGQGDQPQHF	TGTGCCAGCAGCTATGGACAGGGTGATCAGCCCCAGCATTTT
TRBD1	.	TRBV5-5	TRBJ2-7	CASSSAGTEPYEQYF	TGTGCCAGCAGCTCAGCCGGGACAGAACCCTACGAGCAGTACTTC
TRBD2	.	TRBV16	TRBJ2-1	CASSQSAGSGGLNEQFF	TGTGCCAGCAGCCAATCCGCGGGGAGCGGGGGACTCAATGAGCAGTTCTTC
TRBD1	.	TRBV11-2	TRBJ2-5	CASSLGARDRTETQYF	TGTGCCAGCAGCTTGGGAGCGAGGGACAGGACGGAGACCCAGTACTTC
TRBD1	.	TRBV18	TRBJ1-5	CASSPGQGGNQPQHF	TGTGCCAGCTCACCGGGACAGGGGGGCAATCAGCCCCAGCATTTT
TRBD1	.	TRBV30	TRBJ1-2	CAWARDRINYGYTF	TGTGCCTGGGCCCGGGACAGGATTAACTATGGCTACACCTTC
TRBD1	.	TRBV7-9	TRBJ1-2	CASSHPGQGDQGYTF	TGTGCCAGCAGCCACCCGGGACAGGGGGATCAGGGCTACACCTTC
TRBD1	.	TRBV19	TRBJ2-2	CASSIGQGHTGELFF	TGTGCCAGTAGTATAGGACAGGGACACACCGGGGAGCTGTTTTTT
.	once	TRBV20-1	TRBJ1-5	CSASTNQPQHF	TGCAGTGCTAGTACTAATCAGCCCCAGCATTTT
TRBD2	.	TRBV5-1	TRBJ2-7	CASSLLAGTTYEQYF	TGCGCCAGCAGCTTACTAGCGGGCACAACCTACGAGCAGTACTTC
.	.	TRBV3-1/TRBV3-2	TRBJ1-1	CASSQGTIRRTEAFF	TGTGCCAGCAGCCAAGGTACAATCAGGAGGACTGAAGCTTTCTTT
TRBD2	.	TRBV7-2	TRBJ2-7	CASSFNSGGGLEQYF	TGTGCCAGCAGCTTCAATAGCGGGGGAGGGCTCGAGCAGTACTTC
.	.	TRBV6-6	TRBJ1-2	CASTGYGYTF	TGTGCCAGCACGGGATATGGCTACACCTTC
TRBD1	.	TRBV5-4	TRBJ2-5	CASSADRGLWETQYF	TGTGCCAGCAGCGCCGACAGGGGGCTATGGGAGACCCAGTACTTC
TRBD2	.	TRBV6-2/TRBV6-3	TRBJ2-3	CASSLGASGRLDTQYF	TGTGCCAGCAGTTTGGGGGCTAGCGGGAGGTTAGATACGCAGTATTTT
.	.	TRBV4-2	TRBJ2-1	CASSTLADHNEQFF	TGTGCCAGCAGTACGCTAGCTGATCACAATGAGCAGTTCTTC
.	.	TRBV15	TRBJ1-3	CATSRDFTAGGNTIYF	TGTGCCACCAGCAGAGATTTCACGGCGGGAGGAAACACCATATATTTT
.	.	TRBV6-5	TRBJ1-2	CASTGGRGNYGYTF	TGTGCCAGCACGGGGGGGAGGGGCAACTATGGCTACACCTTC
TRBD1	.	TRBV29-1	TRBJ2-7	CSGAPGTGYEQYF	TGCAGCGGGGCCCCCGGGACAGGCTACGAGCAGTACTTC
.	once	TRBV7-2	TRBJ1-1	CASSRSARNTEAFF	TGTGCCAGCAGCCGTTCCGCGCGGAACACTGAAGCTTTCTTT